The 9 T cell receptor beta chains given below trace back to one sample, sequenced in a study of OX40 agonist ivuxolimab in advanced cancers. Data came from immunoSEQ multiplex PCR; TCRdb stores just in-frame clones and leaves some out. The top ten clones hold almost 10% of a sample with 35,000 to 45,000 clones, about 80% of them seen once. Material: CD4+ or CD8+ T cells sorted from blood, obtained in a trial of the OX40 agonist ivuxolimab. Receptor source: an adult with an advanced solid tumor such as melanoma, head and neck, liver or kidney cancer.

The chain couples TRBV20-1 to TRBJ1-1; possible D gene TRBD1, 5 bases. V was trimmed by 3 bases and J by 3 bases, leaving 5 bases between them. The CDR3 runs to 11 residues. Germline V gives CDR1 DFQATT, CDR2 SNEGSKA (reference sequence). CDR3: CSASRDTEAFF. The CDR3 DNA sequence: TGCAGTGCTAGCAGGGACACTGAAGCTTTCTTT.

The chain combines TRBV6-5 with TRBJ2-4; D unclear. Germline CDR1 and CDR2: MNHEY and SVGAGI. Trimming pared 2 bases from V and 0 bases from J, leaving 8 bases between. This CDR3 comprises 15 residues. CDR3 nucleotide sequence: TGTGCCAGCAGTTACGCTACAGAAGCCAAAAACATTCAGTACTTC. Amino acid sequence: CASSYATEAKNIQYF.

This clone was seen just once. This sequence joins TRBV29-1 and TRBJ1-5; no definite D call. CDR3 size: 14 residues. Per the germline V gene, CDR1 is SQVTM and CDR2 is ANQGSEA. Trimming took 4 bases from V and 2 from J, leaving 12 bases between them. The CDR3 sequence: CSVVEGNGNQPQHF. CDR3 in DNA: TGCAGCGTTGTAGAAGGGAACGGCAATCAGCCCCAGCATTTT.

This clone came up a few times. The V and J genes are TRBV10-3 and TRBJ2-7; D not certain. This CDR3 has 11 residues. Trimming stripped 8 bases from V and 2 bases from J, with 7 bases between. Germline V gives CDR1 ENHRY, CDR2 SYGVKD. This CDR3 reads CAIGGAYEQYF. The CDR3 nucleotides are TGTGCCATCGGCGGAGCCTACGAGCAGTACTTC.

The chain employs TRBV29-1 and TRBJ2-7; 9 bases match TRBD2. Looked up from germline, CDR1 is SQVTM and CDR2 is ANQGSEA. There are 13 residues in the CDR3. The CDR3, as DNA: TGCAGTGGGGTCGGAGCGGGAGGCTACGAGCAGTACTTC. This translates into CSGVGAGGYEQYF.

The V call is TRBV7-2, the J call TRBJ1-6; D gene ambiguous. The ends were cut back, 2 bases at V and 9 bases at J, with 14 bases in the middle. This CDR3 region has 15 residues. Looked up from germline, CDR1 is SGHTA and CDR2 is FQGNSA. CDR3 coding DNA: TGTGCCAGCAGCTTACAGGCTCTTAAGGTTTCACCCCTCCACTTT. Amino acid sequence: CASSLQALKVSPLHF. The complete variable domain, with remaining parts taken from reference TRBV7-2 and TRBJ1-6, reads GAGVSQSPSNKVTEKGKDVELRCDPISGHTALYWYRQSLGQGLEFLIYFQGNSAPDKSGLPSDRFSAERTGGSVSTLTIQRTQQEDSAVYLCASSLQALKVSPLHFGNGTRLTVT.

The chain links TRBV11-2 to TRBJ2-7; unclear D gene. Between the trimmed V and J ends, which lost 0 bases and 0 bases, there was a span of 3 bases. Germline V gene data show CDR1 as SGHAT and CDR2 as FQNNGV. This CDR3 comprises 13 residues. Here the CDR3 reads CASSLDFSYEQYF. The CDR3 DNA reads as TGTGCCAGCAGCTTAGATTTCTCCTACGAGCAGTACTTC.

This chain joins TRBV27 and TRBJ1-6; 7 bases agree with TRBD1. J gave up 6 bases and V 0 bases, and 8 bases lay outside the gene matches. Looked up from germline, CDR1 is MNHEY and CDR2 is SMNVEV (reference sequence). This CDR3 region has 17 residues. The CDR3 DNA reads TGTGCCAGCAGTTTATCACAGGGGATGAGATTTAATTCACCCCTCCACTTT. Encoded protein: CASSLSQGMRFNSPLHF.

V is TRBV28 and J is TRBJ2-2; D possibly corresponds to TRBD1 (5 bases). The CDR3 spans 16 residues. Germline lookup yields CDR1 MDHEN and CDR2 SYDVKM. Between the trimmed V and J ends, which lost 6 bases and 3 bases, there was a span of 17 bases. Here the CDR3 reads CASSPLVGADTGELFF. CDR3 nucleotide sequence: TGTGCCAGCAGCCCCTTAGTAGGGGCGGACACCGGGGAGCTGTTTTTT.